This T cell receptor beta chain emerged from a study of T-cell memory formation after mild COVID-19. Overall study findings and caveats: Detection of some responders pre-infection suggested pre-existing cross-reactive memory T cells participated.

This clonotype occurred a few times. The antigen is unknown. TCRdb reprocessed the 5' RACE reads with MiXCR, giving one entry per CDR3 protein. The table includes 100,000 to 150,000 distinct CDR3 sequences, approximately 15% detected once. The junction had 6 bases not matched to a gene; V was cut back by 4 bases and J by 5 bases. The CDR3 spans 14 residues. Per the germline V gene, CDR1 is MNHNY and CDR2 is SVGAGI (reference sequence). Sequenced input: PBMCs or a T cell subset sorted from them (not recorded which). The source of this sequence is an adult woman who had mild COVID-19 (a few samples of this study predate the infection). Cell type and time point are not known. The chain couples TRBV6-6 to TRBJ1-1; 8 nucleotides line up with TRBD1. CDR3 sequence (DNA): TGTGCCAGCAGTTCGTACAGGGGGAGGACTGAAGCTTTCTTT. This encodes CASSSYRGRTEAFF.